This T cell receptor beta chain derives from a study of OX40 agonist ivuxolimab in advanced cancers. On the study more broadly: Every 2 weeks, patients got intravenous ivuxolimab at one of six dose levels (0.01-10 mg/kg).

This table comes from immunoSEQ multiplex PCR, and its TCRdb copy is limited to in-frame clones, with some not included. The sample yields about 88,000 clones, 85% to 90% seen once. Germline V CDR1 and CDR2: SGHTA, FQGNSA. The CDR3 runs 16 residues. Trimming stripped 2 bases from V and 2 bases from J, with 16 bases between. This receptor was taken from an adult with an advanced solid tumor such as melanoma, head and neck, liver or kidney cancer. Here the sequenced sample was CD4+ or CD8+ T cells sorted from blood, taken in a trial of the OX40 agonist ivuxolimab. The gene calls are TRBV7-2 and TRBJ2-7, with TRBD2 as a possible D gene (5 bases). CDR3 region: CASSLSGRIPTYEQYF. The CDR3 region has the DNA TGTGCCAGCAGCTTATCGGGGAGAATCCCAACCTACGAGCAGTACTTC.